This TCR beta chain was found in a study of OX40 agonist ivuxolimab in advanced cancers. Assay: immunoSEQ multiplex PCR; the TCRdb copy retains only in-frame clones and omits some. Here the sample spans tens of thousands of clones, about 89% being singletons. This clonotype was sampled from an adult with an advanced solid tumor such as melanoma, head and neck, liver or kidney cancer. This specimen was CD4+ or CD8+ T cells sorted from blood, taken in a trial of the OX40 agonist ivuxolimab.

In DNA form, the CDR3 reads TGCAGTGCAAAGAACACTGAAGCTTTCTTT. Encoded protein: CSAKNTEAFF. The V and J genes are TRBV20-1 and TRBJ1-1; no clear D. Germline V gene sequence: CDR1 DFQATT, CDR2 SNEGSKA (reference sequence). CDR3 length: 10 residues. The V gene lost 6 bases and the J gene lost 1 base, with 3 bases spanning the gap.